Each of the 11 T cell receptor beta chains below was sequenced from the same sample in a study of regulatory T cells in long-lasting Graves disease (dated by TCRdb to 2020 to 2022). Receptors were amplified or captured by multiplex PCR. The run used an Illumina HiSeq 4000. iRepertoire HTBI primers and Arm-PCR amplification of CDR3 regions were used to construct TCR beta libraries. The public reads were quality trimmed at Q25 with fastp and then assembled into clones with MiXCR by TCRdb, keeping productive beta chains. Entries are consolidated by CDR3 protein sequence, retaining the most common genes and DNA. The sample table shows about 620,000 distinct CDR3 sequences, and about 15% are seen once. The top ten clonotypes cover around a sixth of the sample. The sample's time point label, decoded: newly diagnosed GD, antithyroid drugs for less than 3 months. For both TCR sequencing and RNA sequencing, RNA was extracted from PBMCs using TRIzol.

The sample was also reused in another study, on T cells in Graves' hyperthyroidism and ophthalmopathy.

This material consisted of peripheral blood mononuclear cells (PBMCs), taken at new diagnosis, from a patient treated with antithyroid drugs. The receptors stem from a woman under 40 with Graves disease. Donor details come from another sample of the same person, matched by shared clones.

This clonotype was picked up many times. This chain links TRBV12-3 or TRBV12-4 with TRBJ2-2; no clear D gene. V was trimmed by 7 bases and J by 6 bases, leaving 18 bases between them. CDR3 length: 15 amino acids. In DNA, the CDR3 is TGTGCCAGCACCCGGGCAGGTCTTAACGCCGGGGAGCTGTTTTTT. Amino acid sequence: CASTRAGLNAGELFF.

This clonotype was found many times. The rearrangement links TRBV12-3 or TRBV12-4 to TRBJ2-5; D ambiguous. Trimming took 1 base from V and 1 from J, leaving 10 bases between them. The CDR3 covers 15 residues. CDR3 bases: TGTGCCAGCAGTTTAGACCCGAGTCCCCAAGAGACCCAGTACTTC. This codes for CASSLDPSPQETQYF.

Note on this clonotype: A much bigger clone sits one base away, suggesting this may be a read error. The CDR3 sequence: CARSSSVAGASEQFF. CDR3 DNA: TGCGCCCGCAGCTCCAGCGTAGCGGGAGCAAGTGAGCAGTTCTTC. The chain joins TRBV5-1 to TRBJ2-1, with 9 positions matching TRBD2. Looked up from germline, CDR1 is SGHRS and CDR2 is YFSETQ. This CDR3 spans 15 amino acids.

The chain couples TRBV20-1 to TRBJ1-2, with 7 bases that match TRBD1. V shed 5 bases, J shed 4 bases, and the junction held 4 bases outside the gene matches. Looked up from germline, CDR1 is DFQATT and CDR2 is SNEGSKA (reference sequence). The CDR3 has 12 residues. This CDR3 reads CSAPRTGYGYTF. The CDR3 bases are TGCAGTGCTCCCAGGACAGGCTATGGCTACACCTTC.

This clonotype was picked up a small number of times. The chain is built from TRBV28 and TRBJ2-1; no clear D gene. Trimming cost V 4 bases and J 6 bases, with 16 bases left between them. CDR1 MDHEN and CDR2 SYDVKM come from the germline V gene. This CDR3 region has 15 residues. CDR3 bases: TGTGCCAGCAGTTCCCGGACGCTTGGACGCAATGAGCAGTTCTTC. It is translated as CASSSRTLGRNEQFF.

The gene calls are TRBV10-3 and TRBJ1-1; D uncertain. Looked up from germline, CDR1 is ENHRY and CDR2 is SYGVKD. This CDR3 has 13 amino acids. V was trimmed by 6 bases and J by 0 bases, leaving 8 bases between them. The CDR3 spells CAIREMMNTEAFF. CDR3 in DNA: TGTGCCATCAGGGAAATGATGAACACTGAAGCTTTCTTT.

This clonotype was seen at least ten times. This chain connects TRBV30 to TRBJ1-1; possible D gene TRBD1, 6 bases. Trimming stripped 0 bases from V and 3 bases from J, with 8 bases between. The CDR3 is 13 amino acids. Germline lookup yields CDR1 GTSNPN and CDR2 SVGIG (reference sequence). CDR3 sequence: CAWSVQGDTEAFF. CDR3 sequence (DNA): TGTGCCTGGAGTGTACAGGGTGACACTGAAGCTTTCTTT.

The chain couples TRBV3-1 to TRBJ2-5, with TRBD2 as a possible D gene (5 bases). V was trimmed by 2 bases and J by 1 base, leaving 11 bases between them. CDR3 length: 15 amino acids. The germline gives CDR1 LGHDT, CDR2 YNNKEL (reference sequence). The CDR3: CASSQTSSGQETQYF. The DNA for the CDR3 is TGTGCCAGCAGCCAAACTAGTTCGGGCCAAGAGACCCAGTACTTC.

In this sample, this clonotype turned up many times. The chain links TRBV7-8 to TRBJ2-3; a weak D match, TRBD1 (6 bases). The CDR3 extends over 15 amino acids. The V and J ends lost 9 bases and 1 base respectively, with 17 bases between them. Germline CDR1 and CDR2: SGHVS and FQNEAQ. The CDR3 DNA sequence: TGTGCCAGTGAGACGACAGGCTGGGGCACAGATACGCAGTATTTT. Amino acid sequence: CASETTGWGTDTQYF.

This clonotype was seen a few times. A much larger clone differs from this one at a single base, so this may be a read error. The chain employs TRBV6-1 and TRBJ1-1; TRBD1 matches at 7 bases. CDR1 MNHNS and CDR2 SASEGT come from the germline V gene. There are 15 residues in the CDR3. Unmatched junction bases numbered 7, after V lost 6 bases and J lost 0 bases. For the CDR3, the DNA is TGTGCCAGCAGGGTACCTACAGGGGTGAACACTGAAGCTTTCTTT. Translating gives CASRVPTGVNTEAFF.

This rearrangement joins TRBV6-1 to TRBJ1-1; 7 nucleotides line up with TRBD1. The CDR3 extends over 15 amino acids. CDR1 MNHNS and CDR2 SASEGT come from the germline V gene. V trimming: 6 bases; J trimming: 4 bases; junction bases outside the gene matches: 11. The DNA for the CDR3 is TGTGCCAGCAGCGGGGGGAGGGGGCGGAGCACTGAAGCTTTCTTT. As protein: CASSGGRGRSTEAFF.